This T cell receptor (beta chain) was sequenced during a study of technical replicates of blood from a few donors. V was shortened by 4 bases and J by 8 bases, with 14 bases between the two germline ends. CDR3 size: 13 residues. The table came from immunoSEQ multiplex PCR; TCRdb's copy has only in-frame clones and leaves some out. This sample has fewer than 80,000 clones, with approximately 83% found just once. The chain links TRBV23-1 to TRBJ1-1; unclear D gene. TRBV23-1 is treated as an ORF (open reading frame) with a function not yet certain. The clonotype originates from a human donor in good health. Some clones in this sample may be carry-over from other donors' samples. Material: PBMCs. The CDR3 loop is CASSPGLREEAFF. The CDR3, as DNA: TGCGCCAGCAGTCCCGGCTTAAGGGAGGAAGCTTTCTTT.